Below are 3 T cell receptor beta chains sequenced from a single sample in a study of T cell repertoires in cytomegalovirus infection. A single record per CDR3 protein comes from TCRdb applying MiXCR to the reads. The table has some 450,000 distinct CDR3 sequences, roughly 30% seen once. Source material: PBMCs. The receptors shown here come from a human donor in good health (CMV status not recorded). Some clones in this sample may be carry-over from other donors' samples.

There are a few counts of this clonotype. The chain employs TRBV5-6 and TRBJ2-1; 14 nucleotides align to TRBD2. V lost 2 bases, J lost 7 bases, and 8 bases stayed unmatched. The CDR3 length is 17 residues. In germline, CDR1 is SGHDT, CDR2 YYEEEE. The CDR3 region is CASSFGLAGGQGNEQFF. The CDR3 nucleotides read TGTGCCAGCAGCTTTGGACTAGCGGGGGGCCAGGGGAATGAGCAGTTCTTC.

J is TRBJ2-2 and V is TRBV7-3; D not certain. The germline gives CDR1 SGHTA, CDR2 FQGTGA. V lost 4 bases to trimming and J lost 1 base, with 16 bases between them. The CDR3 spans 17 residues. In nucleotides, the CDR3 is TGTGCCAGCAGCTCCCTTGGTTTCCGCGGGAACACCGGGGAGCTGTTTTTT. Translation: CASSSLGFRGNTGELFF.

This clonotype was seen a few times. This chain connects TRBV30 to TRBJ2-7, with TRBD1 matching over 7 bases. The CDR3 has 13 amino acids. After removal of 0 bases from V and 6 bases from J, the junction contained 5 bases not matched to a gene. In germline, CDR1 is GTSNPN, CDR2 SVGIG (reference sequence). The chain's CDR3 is CAWSVDRAREQYF. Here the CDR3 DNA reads TGTGCCTGGAGTGTAGACAGGGCTCGCGAGCAGTACTTC.